Shown below are 17 T cell receptor beta chains from a single sample sequenced in a study of blood T cell repertoires in COVID-19. Using immunoSEQ multiplex PCR, the repertoire was profiled, and TCRdb retains in-frame clones only, with some absent. In the table there are some 330,000 clones, 89% of which are singletons. The source material was peripheral blood. The receptors shown here come from a woman younger than 45 with COVID-19, enrolled during active disease.

The rearrangement uses TRBV7-9 and TRBJ2-1; D may be TRBD2 (7 bases). This CDR3 has 15 amino acids. Germline V lookup: CDR1 SEHNR, CDR2 FQNEAQ (reference sequence). V shed 5 bases and J shed 8 bases, with 19 bases lying between them. The DNA for the CDR3 is TGTGCCAGCAGCCAATTTAGGGGGGGCAGGGATGAGCAGTTCTTC. This gives the protein CASSQFRGGRDEQFF.

The chain combines TRBV4-2 with TRBJ1-4, with a possible D match to TRBD1 (5 bases). Between the trimmed V and J ends, which lost 0 bases and 5 bases, there was a span of 13 bases. The germline V gene has CDR1 LGHNA and CDR2 YNFKEQ. The CDR3 totals 16 residues. CDR3 in DNA: TGTGCCAGCAGCCAAGATAGTCAGGGCACCAATGAAAAACTGTTTTTT. Translating it yields CASSQDSQGTNEKLFF.

The chain links TRBV7-9 to TRBJ1-4; 7 nucleotides match TRBD1. V was pared by 6 bases and J by 0 bases, with 7 bases of the junction left unmatched. The CDR3 has 16 amino acids. Germline CDR1 reads SEHNR; CDR2 reads FQNEAQ (reference sequence). The CDR3 DNA reads TGTGCCAGCAGTTACACCGGACAGGCAACTAATGAAAAACTGTTTTTT. It encodes CASSYTGQATNEKLFF. Variable domain in full (rest from reference TRBV7-9 and TRBJ1-4): DTGVSQNPRHKITKRGQNVTFRCDPISEHNRLYWYRQTLGQGPEFLTYFQNEAQLEKSRLLSDRFSAERPKGSFSTLEIQRTEQGDSAMYLCASSYTGQATNEKLFFGSGTQLSVL.

The chain has TRBV10-3 and TRBJ2-7, with a tentative D call TRBD1 (6 bases). CDR3 length: 12 amino acids. Germline CDR1 ENHRY, CDR2 SYGVKD. V gave up 5 bases and J gave up 6 bases, with 11 bases separating them. Written as DNA, the CDR3 is TGTGCCATCAGTCCTCAGGGGCTCGAGCAGTACGTC. It is translated as CAISPQGLEQYV.

The chain joins TRBV7-9 to TRBJ1-4; the D gene is possibly TRBD1 (6 bases). Trimming took 5 bases from V and 8 from J, leaving 15 bases between them. This CDR3 region has 14 residues. CDR1 SEHNR and CDR2 FQNEAQ come from the germline V gene (reference sequence). The CDR3 DNA follows: TGTGCCAGCAGCCTACCCGGACAGTACGAAAAACTGTTTTTT. Protein sequence: CASSLPGQYEKLFF.

The chain employs TRBV6-5 and TRBJ1-5, with D uncertain. This CDR3 comprises 15 residues. CDR1 is MNHEY and CDR2 is SVGAGI in the germline V gene. V lost 7 bases and J 2 bases, leaving 15 bases between the germline ends. The CDR3 reads CASTSFGGGNQPQHF. As DNA, the CDR3 is TGTGCCAGCACTTCCTTTGGAGGAGGCAATCAGCCCCAGCATTTT.

J is TRBJ2-5 and V is TRBV19; 7 nucleotides align to TRBD1. This CDR3 is 14 amino acids long. Trimming cost V 4 bases and J 5 bases; bases outside gene matches: 7. Germline assignment: CDR1 LNHDA and CDR2 SQIVND (reference sequence). As DNA, the CDR3 is TGTGCCAGTAGTACCAGGGGGTTGTGGGAGACCCAGTACTTC. This translates into CASSTRGLWETQYF.

The rearrangement joins TRBV28 to TRBJ2-2; possible D gene TRBD1, 5 bases. The germline V and J ends were trimmed by 2 bases and 1 base, with 14 bases remaining between them. The length of the CDR3 is 17 residues. CDR1 is MDHEN, CDR2 SYDVKM, per germline. The CDR3 protein is CASSLPILDRNTGELFF. The CDR3 nucleotides read TGTGCCAGCAGTTTACCTATCCTCGACAGGAACACCGGGGAGCTGTTTTTT.

V is TRBV7-2 and J is TRBJ1-2; D is unresolved. The CDR3 length is 16 residues. V gave up 1 base and J gave up 5 bases, with 17 bases separating them. CDR1 is SGHTA and CDR2 is FQGNSA in the germline V gene. Here the CDR3 DNA reads TGTGCCAGCAGCTTAGTTACCTCTAAACCCGATTATGGCTACACCTTC. Protein: CASSLVTSKPDYGYTF.

The rearrangement links TRBV3-1 (or the pseudogene TRBV3-2) to TRBJ2-5; TRBD2 might be the D (5 bases). Germline V gives CDR1 LGHDT, CDR2 YNNKEL (reference sequence). The germline V and J ends were trimmed by 0 bases and 2 bases, with 7 bases remaining between them. The CDR3 is 14 residues long. CDR3 DNA: TGTGCCAGCAGCCAAGAAGGGAGTCAAGAGACCCAGTACTTC. This translates into CASSQEGSQETQYF.

V and J are TRBV7-6 and TRBJ2-3; 8 bases map to TRBD2. J gave up 3 bases and V 4 bases, and 12 bases lay outside the gene matches. The germline gives CDR1 SGHVS, CDR2 FNYEAQ. This CDR3 comprises 17 residues. For the CDR3, the DNA is TGTGCCAGCAGCTCGAAATCGGCGCCGGGGGGGACAGATACGCAGTATTTT. It encodes CASSSKSAPGGTDTQYF.

The sample holds a few counts of this clone. V usage is TRBV7-9 and J usage is TRBJ1-5, with 8 bases matching TRBD1. V was pared by 5 bases and J by 10 bases, with 19 bases of the junction left unmatched. The CDR3 spans 17 residues. CDR1 SEHNR and CDR2 FQNEAQ come from the germline V gene (reference sequence). CDR3 coding DNA: TGTGCCAGCAGCCCACTGCCAATACAGGGGGGTCTTCTACCCCAGCATTTT. This encodes CASSPLPIQGGLLPQHF.

The J gene is TRBJ1-1, the V gene TRBV6-5, with a weak D call TRBD1 (6 bases). Germline V gene lookup returns CDR1 MNHEY and CDR2 SVGAGI. V lost 6 bases to trimming and J lost 5 bases, with 16 bases between them. The CDR3 has 14 residues. The CDR3 here is CASRNGGARTEAFF. CDR3 bases: TGTGCCAGCAGGAACGGGGGGGCCCGAACTGAAGCTTTCTTT.

This clone has a single count. This chain connects TRBV24-1 to TRBJ1-5, with D uncertain. V was shortened by 4 bases and J by 4 bases, with 10 bases between the two germline ends. The V gene's germline CDR1 is KGHDR and CDR2 SFDVKD. The CDR3 extends over 14 amino acids. CDR3 DNA sequence: TGTGCCACCAGTGAACCTGGCAGAAATCAGCCCCAGCATTTT. Its translation: CATSEPGRNQPQHF.

The table lists this clone with a count of one. This chain uses TRBV5-4 with TRBJ1-1; the match to TRBD1 covers 8 bases. In germline, CDR1 is SGHNT, CDR2 YYREEE (reference sequence). V trimming: 3 bases; J trimming: 5 bases; junction bases outside the gene matches: 9. This CDR3 spans 15 amino acids. The CDR3 region has the DNA TGTGCCAGCAGCTCTGGAGGTACAGGGGGGACTGAAGCTTTCTTT. It translates to CASSSGGTGGTEAFF.

The V and J genes are TRBV4-1 and TRBJ2-1, with 11 bases identical to TRBD2. Germline loops: CDR1 MGHRA, CDR2 YSYEKL. The V and J ends lost 1 base and 3 bases, in that order; junction bases with no gene match: 2. The CDR3 spans 16 residues. The CDR3 DNA is TGCGCCAGCAGCCAAGTAGCGGGGGGGAACTACAATGAGCAGTTCTTC. Its translation: CASSQVAGGNYNEQFF.

V usage is TRBV5-8 and J usage is TRBJ1-5; D gene unclear. Germline V gene data show CDR1 as SGHTS and CDR2 as YDEGEE. The CDR3 length is 13 residues. Trimming took 1 base from V and 4 from J, leaving 6 bases between them. As DNA, the CDR3 is TGTGCCAGCAGCTTGTCCGCGAATCAGCCCCAGCATTTT. Protein: CASSLSANQPQHF.